The entry below describes one T cell receptor (beta chain). This specimen belongs to a study of cytomegalovirus exposure and HLA in healthy donors. Germline V gene data show CDR1 as MGHRA and CDR2 as YSYEKL. The CDR3 is made up of 15 amino acids. The V and J ends lost 4 bases and 3 bases, in that order; junction bases with no gene match: 5. The PCR had 60 Vbeta and 13 Jbeta primers. Produced via immunoSEQ multiplex PCR; TCRdb's table is partial and in-frame only. The table lists around 130,000 clones, 77% of them singletons. This chain joins TRBV4-1 and TRBJ1-2, with 10 bases that match TRBD1. The sequenced sample consisted of PBMCs. The origin of this receptor is a woman aged 55-75 years in good health and CMV-seronegative. The CDR3 sequence: CASSPDRGQYYGYTF. CDR3 sequence (DNA): TGCGCCAGCAGCCCCGACAGGGGGCAGTACTATGGCTACACCTTC.